This TCR beta chain was documented in a study of cytomegalovirus exposure and HLA in healthy donors. Study as a whole: A prior analysis found fewer than 120 million unique TCR beta sequences from 150 million to 200 million T cells.

Amplification used 60 Vbeta primers and 13 Jbeta primers. TCRdb's table, derived via immunoSEQ multiplex PCR, lists solely in-frame clones and lacks some. The sample has 150,000 or so clones. The source material was PBMCs. The clonotype was recovered from a woman in her thirties or forties in good health and CMV-seropositive.

DNA for the CDR3: TGTGCCTGGAGTAGCGGGCCGGTCACGTATAGAAACTCTGGAAACACCATATATTTT. The encoded protein is CAWSSGPVTYRNSGNTIYF. The chain joins TRBV30 to TRBJ1-3; no firm D call. The CDR3 contains 19 residues. The germline V and J ends were trimmed by 2 bases and 0 bases, with 23 bases remaining between them. Germline CDR1 reads GTSNPN; CDR2 reads SVGIG (reference sequence).